Here is one T cell receptor beta chain with its context. Diagnoses used clinical symptoms, serum thyroxine and TRAb, thyroid ultrasound and orbital computed tomography. It was approximately 9.7 ml of fresh peripheral blood that supplied the PBMCs. The data originate from a study of T cells in Graves' hyperthyroidism and ophthalmopathy. Looking at the study overall: It was at initial diagnosis, before any treatment, that peripheral blood was collected.

V shed 9 bases and J 7 bases; nucleotides not matched to a gene: 10. Germline V gene lookup returns CDR1 ENHRY and CDR2 SYGVKD. The CDR3 is 14 amino acids. It was RNA transcripts that yielded the amplified TCR beta CDR3 regions. The HTBI primer set drove a first-round RT-PCR of the TCR CDR3. Via MiXCR, TCRdb re-called the multiplex PCR reads, giving one row per CDR3 protein. The sample contains hundreds of thousands of distinct CDR3 sequences, 35% to 40% of which appear only once. Sequenced input: blood. The chain links TRBV10-3 to TRBJ1-5; 9 bases align to TRBD1. The clonotype originates from a man younger than 35 with Graves' hyperthyroidism. As DNA, the CDR3 is TGTGCCATTCGGGACAGGGAATACGAGCAGCCCCAGCATTTT. Translation: CAIRDREYEQPQHF.